These T cell receptor beta chains were read from a single sample in a study of graft-versus-host responses after intestinal transplantation. No cognate antigen is known for these TCRs. Clones were read by immunoSEQ multiplex PCR, and TCRdb kept only the in-frame ones, dropping some. The table lists 75,000 to 100,000 clones, around 83% of them singletons, with about a sixth in the top ten. Sequenced here: unstimulated CD8+ T cells sorted from spleen or lymph node cells, sampled before intestinal transplant. The receptors stem from a human donor who received an intestinal transplant. Each CDR3 is given with its conserved first and last residue. The D gene is left open where the match is weak. The listing skips clone size in some rows; elsewhere it reads once, few, many or a size class.

d_call	clone_size	j_call	v_call	cdr3_nt	cdr3_aa
NA	NA	TRBJ2-3	TRBV11-2	TGTGCCAGCAGCTTTACCGCAGATACGCAGTATTTT	CASSFTADTQYF
NA	NA	TRBJ1-2	TRBV13	TGTGCCAGCAGTTTAGCGGGACAAGTCTATGGCTACACCTTC	CASSLAGQVYGYTF
TRBD2	once	TRBJ2-7	TRBV11-2	TGTGCCAGCAGCGTCGGGACCAGCGGGACTTACGAGCAGTACTTC	CASSVGTSGTYEQYF
TRBD2	NA	TRBJ2-3	TRBV7-9	TGTGCCAGGCAATCCCTAGCGGATAGCACAGATACGCAGTATTTT	CARQSLADSTDTQYF
NA	NA	TRBJ2-5	TRBV10-1	TGCGCCAGCAAGGATTCGGCAGGGTGGGGACAAGAGACCCAGTACTTC	CASKDSAGWGQETQYF
TRBD2	NA	TRBJ2-2	TRBV6-5	TGTGCCAGCAGTTTACTAGCGAACTCCGGGGAGCTGTTTTTT	CASSLLANSGELFF
NA	NA	TRBJ2-7	TRBV5-1	TGCGCCAGCATCTTACGGGCCTACGAGCAGTACTTC	CASILRAYEQYF
NA	NA	TRBJ2-7	TRBV19	TGTGCCAGTAGTATTCAGATATCTGTCGACGAGCAGTACTTC	CASSIQISVDEQYF
NA	NA	TRBJ1-5	TRBV28	TGTGCCAGCAGTTTAGCAGTCAATCAGCCCCAGCATTTT	CASSLAVNQPQHF
NA	NA	TRBJ2-7	TRBV6-5	TGTGCCAGCAGTCCAGGGTTGGGTCCCGAGCAGTACTTC	CASSPGLGPEQYF
NA	once	TRBJ2-4	TRBV20-1	TGCAGTGCTAGAGATACCGACATTCAGTACTTC	CSARDTDIQYF
NA	NA	TRBJ1-2	TRBV5-1	TGCGCCAGCAGCTTGGGGCAGTTCTATGGCTACACCTTC	CASSLGQFYGYTF
TRBD1	NA	TRBJ1-2	TRBV7-9	TGTGCCAGCAGCTCGGACAGGGGGCGAGGCTACACCTTC	CASSSDRGRGYTF
NA	few	TRBJ2-7	TRBV7-9	TGTGCCAGCAGCTTAGGGGCAGGGTCTAGGCGATACGAGCAGTACTTC	CASSLGAGSRRYEQYF
NA	NA	TRBJ2-5	TRBV7-9	TGTGCCAGCAGCTCCCCCCTTGAAGAGACCCAGTACTTC	CASSSPLEETQYF
NA	NA	TRBJ1-1	TRBV7-4	TGTGCCAGCAGCTCTTATCCGAGCCCGACCCTGAACACTGAAGCTTTCTTT	CASSSYPSPTLNTEAFF
NA	NA	TRBJ1-5	TRBV7-2	TGTGCCAGCAGCCCATGGGGAGCCAGGGGTAATCAGCCCCAGCATTTT	CASSPWGARGNQPQHF
NA	NA	TRBJ2-1	TRBV13	TGTGCCAGCAGCTTTAGCGTCAATGAGCAGTTCTTC	CASSFSVNEQFF
TRBD2	NA	TRBJ2-7	TRBV7-9	TGTGCCAGCAGCTTCGGACTAGCTGACTACGAGCAGTACTTC	CASSFGLADYEQYF
TRBD2	NA	TRBJ2-7	TRBV4-1	TGCGCCAGCAGCCCCCCCATCCCGCGGGGGGGCCCCTACGAGCAGTACTTC	CASSPPIPRGGPYEQYF
NA	NA	TRBJ2-1	TRBV7-3	TGTGCCAGCAGCTTTTTCCCTCGGGGGGCCCATGAGCAGTTCTTC	CASSFFPRGAHEQFF
NA	once	TRBJ2-4	TRBV4-1	TGCGCCAGCAGCCAAGATCTTCGCAGCTACAAAAACATTCAGTACTTC	CASSQDLRSYKNIQYF
NA	NA	TRBJ2-7	TRBV21-1	TGTGCCAGCAGCAAAGACGAGGTCGAGCAGTACTTC	CASSKDEVEQYF
TRBD2	few	TRBJ2-7	TRBV6-1	TGTGCCAGCAGTGAATACGGGACTAGCGGGAGCTACGAGCAGTACTTC	CASSEYGTSGSYEQYF